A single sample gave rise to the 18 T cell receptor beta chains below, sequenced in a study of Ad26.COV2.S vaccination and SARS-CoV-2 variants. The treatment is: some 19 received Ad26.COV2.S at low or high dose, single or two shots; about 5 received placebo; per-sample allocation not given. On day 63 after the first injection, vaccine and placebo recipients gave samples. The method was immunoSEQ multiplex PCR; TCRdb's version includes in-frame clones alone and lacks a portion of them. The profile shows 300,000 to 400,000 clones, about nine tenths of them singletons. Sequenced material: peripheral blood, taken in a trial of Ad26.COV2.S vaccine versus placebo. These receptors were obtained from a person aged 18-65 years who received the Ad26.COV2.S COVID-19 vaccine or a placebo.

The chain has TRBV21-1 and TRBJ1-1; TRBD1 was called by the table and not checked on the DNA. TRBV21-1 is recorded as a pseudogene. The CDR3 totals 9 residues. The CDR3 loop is CASSYQAFF. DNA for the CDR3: TGTGCCAGCAGCTATCAGGCTTTCTTT.

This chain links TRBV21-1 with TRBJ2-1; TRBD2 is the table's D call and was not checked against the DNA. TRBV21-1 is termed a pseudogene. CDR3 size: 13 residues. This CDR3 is CASSNCATPWRFF. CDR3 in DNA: TGTGCCAGCAGCAATTGCGCTACTCCCTGGAGGTTCTTC.

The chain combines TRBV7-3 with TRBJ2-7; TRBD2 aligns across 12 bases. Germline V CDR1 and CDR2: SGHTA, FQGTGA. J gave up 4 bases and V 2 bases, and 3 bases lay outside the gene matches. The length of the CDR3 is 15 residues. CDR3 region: CASSLRTSGVYEQYF. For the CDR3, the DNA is TGTGCCAGCAGCTTACGGACTAGCGGGGTTTACGAGCAGTACTTC.

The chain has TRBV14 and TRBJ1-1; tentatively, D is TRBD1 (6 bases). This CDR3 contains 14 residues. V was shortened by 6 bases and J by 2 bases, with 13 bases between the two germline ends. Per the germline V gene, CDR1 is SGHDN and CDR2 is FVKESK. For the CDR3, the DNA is TGTGCCAGCAGTTGGACAGCGGGTAACACTGAAGCTTTCTTT. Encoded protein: CASSWTAGNTEAFF.

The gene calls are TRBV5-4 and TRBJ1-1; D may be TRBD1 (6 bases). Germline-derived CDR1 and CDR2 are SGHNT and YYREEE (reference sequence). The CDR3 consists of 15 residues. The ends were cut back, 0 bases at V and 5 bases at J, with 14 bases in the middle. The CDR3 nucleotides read TGTGCCAGCAGCTTGGGGGGCAGGGGTTGGACTGAAGCTTTCTTT. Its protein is CASSLGGRGWTEAFF.

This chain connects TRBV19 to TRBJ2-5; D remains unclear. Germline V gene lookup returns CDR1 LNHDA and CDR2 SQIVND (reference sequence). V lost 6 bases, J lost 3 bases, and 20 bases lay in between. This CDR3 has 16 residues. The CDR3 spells CASSPIAENPKETQYF. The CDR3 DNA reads TGTGCCAGTAGCCCCATAGCCGAGAATCCAAAAGAGACCCAGTACTTC. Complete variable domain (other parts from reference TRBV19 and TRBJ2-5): DGGITQSPKYLFRKEGQNVTLSCEQNLNHDAMYWYRQDPGQGLRLIYYSQIVNDFQKGDIAEGYSVSREKKESFPLTVTSAQKNPTAFYLCASSPIAENPKETQYFGPGTRLLVL.

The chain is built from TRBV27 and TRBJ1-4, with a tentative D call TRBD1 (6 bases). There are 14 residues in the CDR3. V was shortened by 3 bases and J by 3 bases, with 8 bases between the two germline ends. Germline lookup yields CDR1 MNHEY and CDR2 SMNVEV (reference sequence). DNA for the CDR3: TGTGCCAGCAGTTTGGCAGGGGCTAATGAAAAACTGTTTTTT. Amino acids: CASSLAGANEKLFF.

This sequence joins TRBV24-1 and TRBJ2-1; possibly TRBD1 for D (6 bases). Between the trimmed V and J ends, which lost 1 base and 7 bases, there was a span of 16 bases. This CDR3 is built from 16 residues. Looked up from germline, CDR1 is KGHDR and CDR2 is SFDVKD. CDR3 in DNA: TGTGCCACCAGTGATTTTACGGCCCCTCAGGGGAATGAGCAGTTCTTC. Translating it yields CATSDFTAPQGNEQFF.

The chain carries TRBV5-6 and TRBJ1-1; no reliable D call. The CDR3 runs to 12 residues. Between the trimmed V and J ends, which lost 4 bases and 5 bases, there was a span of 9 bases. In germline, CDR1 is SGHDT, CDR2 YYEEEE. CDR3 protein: CASSPGGTEAFF. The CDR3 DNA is TGTGCCAGCAGCCCCGGAGGAACTGAAGCTTTCTTT.

The CDR3 nucleotides read TGTGCCAGCTCAGGGGGGCACACCGGGGAGCTGTTTTTT. Its translation is CASSGGHTGELFF. This chain uses TRBV18 with TRBJ2-2; perhaps D is TRBD1 or TRBD2 (6 bases each). Germline lookup yields CDR1 KGHSH and CDR2 LQKENI. This CDR3 has 13 amino acids. Trimming took 5 bases from V and 3 from J, leaving 7 bases between them.

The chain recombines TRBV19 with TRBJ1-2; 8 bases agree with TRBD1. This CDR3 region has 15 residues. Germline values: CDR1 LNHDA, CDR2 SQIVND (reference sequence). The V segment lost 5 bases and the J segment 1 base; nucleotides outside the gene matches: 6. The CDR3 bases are TGTGCCAGTAGTCCCAGGACAGGGCGTAACTATGGCTACACCTTC. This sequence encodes CASSPRTGRNYGYTF.

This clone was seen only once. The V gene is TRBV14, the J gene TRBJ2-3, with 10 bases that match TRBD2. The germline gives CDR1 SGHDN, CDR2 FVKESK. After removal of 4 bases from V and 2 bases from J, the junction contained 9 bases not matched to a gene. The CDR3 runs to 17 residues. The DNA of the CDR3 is TGTGCCAGCAGCCCCTCCTTACTAGCGGGGTCCACAGATACGCAGTATTTT. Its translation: CASSPSLLAGSTDTQYF. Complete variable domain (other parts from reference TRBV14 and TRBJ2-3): EAGVTQFPSHSVIEKGQTVTLRCDPISGHDNLYWYRRVMGKEIKFLLHFVKESKQDESGMPNNRFLAERTGGTYSTLKVQPAELEDSGVYFCASSPSLLAGSTDTQYFGPGTRLTVL.

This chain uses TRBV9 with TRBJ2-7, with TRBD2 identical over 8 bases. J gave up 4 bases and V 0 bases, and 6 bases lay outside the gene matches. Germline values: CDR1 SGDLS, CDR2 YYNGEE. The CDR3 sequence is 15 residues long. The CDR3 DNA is TGTGCCAGCAGCGTAGCCTCCGGGACTAGGTACGAGCAGTACTTC. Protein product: CASSVASGTRYEQYF.

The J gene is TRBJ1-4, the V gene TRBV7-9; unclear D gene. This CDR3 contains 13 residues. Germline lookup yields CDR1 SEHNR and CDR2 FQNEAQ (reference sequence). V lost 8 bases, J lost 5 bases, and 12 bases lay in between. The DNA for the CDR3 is TGTGCCAGCCATCGGGTGGGGAATGAAAAACTGTTTTTT. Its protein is CASHRVGNEKLFF. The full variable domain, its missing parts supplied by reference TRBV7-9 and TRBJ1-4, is DTGVSQNPRHKITKRGQNVTFRCDPISEHNRLYWYRQTLGQGPEFLTYFQNEAQLEKSRLLSDRFSAERPKGSFSTLEIQRTEQGDSAMYLCASHRVGNEKLFFGSGTQLSVL.

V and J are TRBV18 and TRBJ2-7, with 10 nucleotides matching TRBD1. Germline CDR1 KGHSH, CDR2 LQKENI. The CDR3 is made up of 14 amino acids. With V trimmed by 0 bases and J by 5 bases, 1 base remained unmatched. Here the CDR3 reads CASSPPGQGNEQYF. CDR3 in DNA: TGTGCCAGCTCACCACCGGGACAGGGGAACGAGCAGTACTTC.

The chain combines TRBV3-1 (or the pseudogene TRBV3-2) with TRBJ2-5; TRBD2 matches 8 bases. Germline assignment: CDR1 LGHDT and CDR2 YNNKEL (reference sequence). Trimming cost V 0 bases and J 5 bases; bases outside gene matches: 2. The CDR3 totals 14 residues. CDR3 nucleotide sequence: TGTGCCAGCAGCCAAGATGGCGGGGGGGAGACCCAGTACTTC. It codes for CASSQDGGGETQYF.

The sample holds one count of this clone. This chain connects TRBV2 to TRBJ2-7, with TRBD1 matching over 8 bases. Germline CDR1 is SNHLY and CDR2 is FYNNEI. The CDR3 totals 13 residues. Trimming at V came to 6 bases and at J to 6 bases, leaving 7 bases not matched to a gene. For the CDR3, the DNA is TGTGCCAGCAGCCCGGACAGGGAAGGCGAGCAGTACTTC. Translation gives CASSPDREGEQYF.

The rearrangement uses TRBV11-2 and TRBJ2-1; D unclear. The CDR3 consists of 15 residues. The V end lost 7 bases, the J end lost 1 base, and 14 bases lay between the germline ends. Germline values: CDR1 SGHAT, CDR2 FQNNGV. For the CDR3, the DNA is TGTGCCAGCACCCTCCTCGTGGGGTCCTACAATGAGCAGTTCTTC. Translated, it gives CASTLLVGSYNEQFF.